Given below is one T cell receptor (beta chain) in context. Original data processing: Reference gene primers were amplified, and this amplification served to estimate nucleated cell counts. TCRdb's table, derived via immunoSEQ multiplex PCR, lists solely in-frame clones and lacks some. That table gives V, J and clone size, and the DNA gave D and trimming. The repertoire has some 130,000 clones, 85% of them found once; the top ten carry roughly 11%. This entry comes from a study of blood T cell repertoires in COVID-19. Study background: Sites in the United States, Italy and Spain provided acute and convalescent COVID-19 samples. PBMCs, B-cell-depleted T cells, or T cells were the source of the cDNA or gDNA that made up the material.

The germline V gene encodes CDR1 MNHNY and CDR2 SVGAGI (reference sequence). This CDR3 contains 13 residues. Deletions cut 0 bases from V and 5 bases from J, with 7 bases between. Sequencing was carried out using peripheral blood. V is TRBV6-6 and J is TRBJ1-1, with a possible D match to TRBD1 (5 bases). The clonotype comes from a man aged 80 or over with acute or convalescent COVID-19. The CDR3 region is CASSYSAGTEAFF. DNA for the CDR3: TGTGCCAGCAGTTACTCGGCAGGGACTGAAGCTTTCTTT.